This record covers a single T cell receptor (beta chain). Its antigen is not known. The sample carries other DNA sequences with the same CDR3. Every isolated RNA sample was fully reverse transcribed, so sequencing captured expressed TCRB transcripts. TCRdb's table, derived via immunoSEQ multiplex PCR, lists solely in-frame clones and lacks some. The table records 300,000 to 400,000 clones, roughly a tenth of them present only once. The data derive from a study of beta chain features in type 1 diabetes. Whole-study results and caveats: Junctions at VDJ sites from type 1 diabetes patients had fewer insertions and more deletions. When Type 1 diabetes patients were examined, their TCRB CDR3s proved moderately but significantly shorter in all four CD4+ subsets. Patients' naive, central memory and regulatory TCRB repertoires appeared more alike than those of healthy donors. Sequencing used cDNA, and cells with high TCR expression could therefore be over-represented.

Naive, central memory, regulatory and stem cell-like memory cells within the CD4+ compartment were sorted using CD45RO/CCR7/CD25/CD127/CD95/CD27. The TCR originated in a man aged 25-45 years with type 1 diabetes. The sequenced material came from central memory CD4+ T cells from blood.

CDR3 bases: TGCGCCAGCAGTCAACAGGGAAATCAGCCCCAGCATTTT. Its protein is CASSQQGNQPQHF. The chain employs TRBV23-1 and TRBJ1-5; tentative D call: TRBD1 (5 bases). TRBV23-1 is placed among ORFs of uncertain function. CDR3 length: 13 amino acids. Trimming took off 2 bases at V and 4 bases at J, with 6 bases between the two ends.